This T cell receptor beta chain was documented in a study of CD8+ T cells in alopecia areata. Treatment reported: oral pan-JAK inhibitor, 5-10 mg twice daily. RNA, once extracted, was reverse transcribed into cDNA for use as the sequencing template. The data were produced by immunoSEQ multiplex PCR, yet TCRdb's version contains in-frame clones alone and is incomplete. The sample holds 150,000 to 200,000 clones; about three fifths are singletons and the top ten take roughly 1.3%. CDR3 length: 14 amino acids. Germline loops: CDR1 MGHDK, CDR2 SYGVNS. J lost 6 bases, V lost 3 bases, and 5 bases had no gene match.

This sample comprised CD4+ T cells sorted from blood, obtained around week 49, from a patient treated with tofacitinib. The TCR was taken from a human donor with alopecia areata. The rearrangement joins TRBV25-1 to TRBJ2-4; 7 positions agree with TRBD1. The CDR3 spells CASSETGHGNIQYF. In nucleotides, the CDR3 is TGTGCCAGCAGTGAGACAGGGCACGGAAACATTCAGTACTTC.